The 21 T cell receptor beta chains presented below share a single source sample, sequenced in a study of blood T cell repertoires in COVID-19. The protocol was immunoSEQ multiplex PCR, while the TCRdb copy is restricted to in-frame clones and leaves out a portion. This table has 350,000 to 450,000 clones, roughly four fifths appearing once. The sample was PBMCs or T cells enriched from blood (not recorded which). All receptors come from a woman in her forties or fifties who had recovered from COVID-19.

The genes are TRBV4-3 and TRBJ2-7; tentative D call: TRBD2 (5 bases). This CDR3 has 16 amino acids. Germline CDR1 and CDR2: LGHNA and YSLEER. Trimming took off 1 base at V and 1 base at J, with 14 bases between the two ends. Here the CDR3 reads CASSQALAIVSYEQYF. Written as DNA, the CDR3 is TGCGCCAGCAGCCAAGCATTAGCGATAGTTTCCTACGAGCAGTACTTC.

This rearrangement joins TRBV11-2 to TRBJ2-7; 7 positions match TRBD2. CDR1 and CDR2 from the germline V gene are SGHAT and FQNNGV. This CDR3 is built from 16 residues. Trimming cost V 0 bases and J 3 bases; bases outside gene matches: 8. CDR3 DNA sequence: TGTGCCAGCAGCTTAGATTACCGGGACTACTTCTACGAGCAGTACTTC. The encoded protein is CASSLDYRDYFYEQYF.

The rearrangement uses TRBV7-8 and TRBJ2-5; maybe TRBD2 (7 bases). This CDR3 has 16 amino acids. V lost 0 bases and J lost 5, with 16 bases in between. Germline CDR1 SGHVS, CDR2 FQNEAQ. The CDR3 spells CASSLAGGPVGETQYF. CDR3 nucleotide sequence: TGTGCCAGCAGCTTAGCGGGGGGGCCCGTAGGGGAGACCCAGTACTTC.

The chain has TRBV14 and TRBJ1-1; no firm D call. The CDR3 has 12 residues. Deletions cut 9 bases from V and 4 bases from J, with 12 bases between. Looked up from germline, CDR1 is SGHDN and CDR2 is FVKESK. The CDR3 reads CARERVLTEAFF. CDR3 sequence (DNA): TGTGCCAGAGAGAGGGTTCTCACTGAAGCTTTCTTT.

The rearrangement joins TRBV29-1 to TRBJ1-2; 9 nucleotides agree with TRBD1. The junction had 5 bases not matched to a gene; V was cut back by 2 bases and J by 4 bases. Germline loops: CDR1 SQVTM, CDR2 ANQGSEA. The CDR3 is made up of 14 amino acids. The CDR3: CSVEHNRGLYGYTF. The CDR3 DNA follows: TGCAGCGTTGAACACAACAGGGGGCTCTATGGCTACACCTTC.

This sequence joins TRBV11-3 and TRBJ2-3; 7 nucleotides match TRBD2. J was trimmed by 2 bases and V by 1 base; bases with no gene match: 6. Germline CDR1 is SGHNT and CDR2 is YENEEA. CDR3 length: 16 amino acids. CDR3 bases: TGTGCCAGCAGCTTAGCCGGAGCGGGAAACACAGATACGCAGTATTTT. Encoded protein: CASSLAGAGNTDTQYF.

The chain's CDR3 is CASSPGFTVYNEQFF. DNA of the CDR3: TGTGCCAGCAGCCCAGGATTTACAGTGTACAATGAGCAGTTCTTC. J is TRBJ2-1 and V is TRBV11-3; D remains unclear. Germline V gives CDR1 SGHNT, CDR2 YENEEA. There are 15 residues in the CDR3. V shed 5 bases and J shed 4 bases, with 15 bases lying between them.

The genes are TRBV3-1 (or the pseudogene TRBV3-2) and TRBJ2-7; the D is unclear. The CDR3 covers 12 residues. Trimming removed 3 bases from V and 3 bases from J, with 6 bases in between. CDR1 and CDR2 (germline): LGHDT, YNNKEL (reference sequence). Written as DNA, the CDR3 is TGTGCCAGCAGCCAGCACATCTACGAGCAGTACTTC. Protein: CASSQHIYEQYF.

The V and J genes are TRBV11-3 and TRBJ1-6; D gene unclear. The V end was cut by 3 bases, the J end by 8 bases, with 8 bases between. This CDR3 is built from 13 residues. Germline-derived CDR1 and CDR2 are SGHNT and YENEEA. Written as DNA, the CDR3 is TGTGCCAGCAGCTTTACAGTTGATTCACCCCTCCACTTT. It translates to CASSFTVDSPLHF.

This clone was detected only a few times. J is TRBJ1-2 and V is TRBV9; 8 bases map to TRBD1. Trimming removed 2 bases from V and 10 bases from J; junction bases left unmatched: 7. Looked up from germline, CDR1 is SGDLS and CDR2 is YYNGEE. CDR3 length equals 13 residues. The CDR3 bases are TGTGCCAGCAGCGTGGGACAGGTGGCGACCTACACCTTC. Translating gives CASSVGQVATYTF.

Turning to this clone: A junction end diverges from the germline sequence, so it may reflect a read error. The rearrangement uses TRBV3-1 (or the pseudogene TRBV3-2) and TRBJ1-5; D unclear. The germline CDR1 and CDR2 sequences are LGHDT and YNNKEL (reference sequence). This CDR3 region has 14 residues. This CDR3 reads CASSQASSNQPRHF. CDR3 bases: TGTGCCAGCAGCCAAGCCTCTAGCAATCAGCCCCGGCATTTT.

The chain employs TRBV7-3 and TRBJ1-1, with TRBD1 matching over 10 bases. J lost 6 bases, V lost 4 bases, and 2 bases had no gene match. This CDR3 contains 13 residues. Germline V CDR1 and CDR2: SGHTA, FQGTGA. CDR3 in DNA: TGTGCCAGCAGCTCCGGGACAGGGGCTGAAGCTTTCTTT. It codes for CASSSGTGAEAFF.

The chain employs TRBV30 and TRBJ2-1; possibly TRBD1 for D (7 bases). V gave up 0 bases and J gave up 3 bases, with 12 bases separating them. Looked up from germline, CDR1 is GTSNPN and CDR2 is SVGIG (reference sequence). The CDR3 sequence is 15 residues long. The CDR3 DNA follows: TGTGCCTGGAGTGTGGCGGGACAGATCTACAATGAGCAGTTCTTC. It is translated as CAWSVAGQIYNEQFF.

The V call is TRBV30, the J call TRBJ1-3, with D perhaps matching TRBD1 (6 bases). The V end lost 6 bases, the J end lost 0 bases, and 9 bases lay between the germline ends. This CDR3 spans 13 amino acids. CDR1 is GTSNPN and CDR2 is SVGIG in the germline V gene (reference sequence). The CDR3 DNA sequence: TGTGCCTGTCCGACAGGCTCTGGAAACACCATATATTTT. It translates to CACPTGSGNTIYF.

This chain links TRBV27 with TRBJ1-1; D not resolved. From germline, CDR1 is MNHEY and CDR2 SMNVEV (reference sequence). The CDR3 sequence is 14 residues long. V lost 5 bases to trimming and J lost 3 bases, with 13 bases between them. The CDR3 loop is CASSPPGRYTEAFF. The CDR3 DNA reads as TGTGCCAGCAGTCCTCCGGGGAGATACACTGAAGCTTTCTTT.

The rearrangement joins TRBV6-2 or TRBV6-3 to TRBJ2-5, with TRBD2 matching over 11 bases. Unmatched junction bases numbered 12, after V lost 5 bases and J lost 4 bases. CDR1 and CDR2 from the germline V gene are MNHEY and SVGEGT. This CDR3 contains 17 residues. DNA of the CDR3: TGTGCCAGCAGTCGGATTAAACTAGCGGGAGAATCAGAGACCCAGTACTTC. Its translation: CASSRIKLAGESETQYF.

This clone was observed a few times. The genes are TRBV20-1 and TRBJ1-4; D is uncertain. Trimming took 3 bases from V and 10 from J, leaving 12 bases between them. This CDR3 region has 12 residues. Looked up from germline, CDR1 is DFQATT and CDR2 is SNEGSKA (reference sequence). This chain's CDR3 is CSASFGVGKLFF. The CDR3 coding sequence is TGCAGTGCTAGTTTCGGAGTCGGAAAACTGTTTTTT.

The chain has TRBV5-1 and TRBJ1-1, with 9 bases identical to TRBD1. The CDR3 has 17 amino acids. V shed 0 bases, J shed 4 bases, and the junction held 10 bases outside the gene matches. Germline CDR1 SGHRS, CDR2 YFSETQ. CDR3 nucleotide sequence: TGCGCCAGCAGCTTGGGGGACAGGGAGGTCTGGGGCACTGAAGCTTTCTTT. Residues: CASSLGDREVWGTEAFF.

In its sample, this clone was seen a few times. This chain joins TRBV5-6 and TRBJ1-2; no definite D call. V was pared by 2 bases and J by 5 bases, with 16 bases between. Germline lookup yields CDR1 SGHDT and CDR2 YYEEEE. The CDR3 totals 15 residues. This chain's CDR3 is CASSFMAVGGYGYTF. CDR3 DNA: TGTGCCAGCAGCTTTATGGCGGTAGGCGGATATGGCTACACCTTC.

This rearrangement joins TRBV6-5 to TRBJ1-2; possibly TRBD1 for D (6 bases). There are 13 residues in the CDR3. Trimming cost V 6 bases and J 5 bases, with 13 bases left between them. The germline V gene has CDR1 MNHEY and CDR2 SVGAGI. CDR3 residues: CASSPYQGYGYTF. Here the CDR3 DNA reads TGTGCCAGCAGCCCCTATCAGGGGTATGGCTACACCTTC.

The chain employs TRBV7-6 and TRBJ2-2; TRBD2 matches 8 bases. J gave up 4 bases and V 1 base, and 8 bases lay outside the gene matches. The CDR3 is 17 residues long. Per the germline V gene, CDR1 is SGHVS and CDR2 is FNYEAQ. CDR3 sequence reads: CASSLDIGSGITGELFF. In DNA, the CDR3 is TGTGCCAGCAGCTTAGACATCGGTAGCGGGATCACCGGGGAGCTGTTTTTT. The full variable domain, in which reference TRBV7-6 and TRBJ2-2 provide the parts outside the CDR3, is GAGVSQSPRYKVTKRGQDVALRCDPISGHVSLYWYRQALGQGPEFLTYFNYEAQQDKSGLPNDRFSAERPEGSISTLTIQRTEQRDSAMYRCASSLDIGSGITGELFFGEGSRLTVL.